One T cell receptor (beta chain) is described in this entry. TCR beta chains were sequenced at survey level with immunoSEQ. Libraries were prepared by immunoSEQ multiplex PCR; TCRdb keeps only in-frame clonotypes and omits some of them. Among approximately 70,000 clones listed, around 93% were seen once. The V gene's germline CDR1 is MNHEY and CDR2 SMNVEV (reference sequence). The CDR3 sequence is 17 residues long. The ends lost 8 bases at V and 4 bases at J; junction bases unmatched: 16. The sample comprised PBMCs. The V gene is TRBV27, the J gene TRBJ1-4, with 7 bases aligning to TRBD1. The clonotype was recovered from a man aged 35 to 55 with rheumatoid arthritis. The CDR3 DNA follows: TGTGCCAGCGGACCTGGAAGGGGACAGCATGGTAATGAAAAACTGTTTTTT. It is translated as CASGPGRGQHGNEKLFF. Full variable domain (outside the CDR3, taken from reference TRBV27 and TRBJ1-4): EAQVTQNPRYLITVTGKKLTVTCSQNMNHEYMSWYRQDPGLGLRQIYYSMNVEVTDKGDVPEGYKVSRKEKRNFPLILESPSPNQTSLYFCASGPGRGQHGNEKLFFGSGTQLSVL.